These T cell receptor beta chains were read from a single sample in a study of T cells in Graves' hyperthyroidism and ophthalmopathy. TCRdb analysed the multiplex PCR reads with MiXCR anew, one entry per CDR3 protein. The table lists about 580,000 distinct CDR3 sequences, 40% to 55% of them singletons, with more than 7% in the top ten. The specimen was peripheral blood or thyroid tissue (not recorded which). Receptor source: a woman in her late teens or twenties with Graves' hyperthyroidism. Each CDR3 is given with its conserved first and last residue. The D gene is left open where the match is weak. Some rows have no size entry. The others give once, few or many, or a class for an expanded clone.

TRBV2	many	TRBJ2-7	NA	CASQPLTATYEQYF	TGTGCCAGCCAGCCCCTGACAGCAACCTACGAGCAGTACTTC
TRBV2	many	TRBJ1-1	NA	CASSGGGANTEAFF	TGTGCCAGCAGTGGGGGGGGAGCGAACACTGAAGCTTTCTTT
TRBV7-2	NA	TRBJ1-5	TRBD1	CASSLIPEGQGRKYSNQPQHF	TGTGCCAGCAGCTTAATTCCCGAGGGACAGGGAAGGAAATATAGCAATCAGCCCCAGCATTTT
TRBV19	many	TRBJ1-2	NA	CASSIGRVFYTF	TGTGCCAGTAGTATTGGTCGGGTATTCTACACCTTC
TRBV20-1	few	TRBJ2-5	TRBD2	CSAPGTSGRETQYF	TGCAGTGCTCCGGGGACTAGCGGGAGGGAGACCCAGTACTTC
TRBV5-4	once	TRBJ1-4	NA	CASSSRTRHTEKLFF	TGTGCCAGCAGTTCCCGGACACGGCACACTGAAAAACTGTTTTTT
TRBV6-5	many	TRBJ1-4	NA	CASSGIPMFF	TGTGCCAGCAGTGGAATACCTATGTTTTTT
TRBV2	NA	TRBJ2-1	NA	CASSSNSYNEQFF	TGTGCCAGCAGTTCTAACAGCTACAATGAGCAGTTCTTC
TRBV7-8	many	TRBJ1-2	NA	CASSDYGVGVATF	TGTGCCAGCAGCGATTATGGGGTGGGGGTTGCCACCTTC
TRBV19	many	TRBJ1-5	NA	CASRKALSTYNQPQHF	TGTGCCAGTAGAAAGGCCCTAAGTACCTACAATCAGCCCCAGCATTTT
TRBV3-1	few	TRBJ2-7	TRBD1	CASSQRGGQRFYEQYF	TGTGCCAGCAGCCAGCGTGGGGGACAGAGGTTCTACGAGCAGTACTTC
TRBV2	few	TRBJ2-5	NA	CAGRGRLEETQYF	TGTGCCGGAAGAGGGAGGTTGGAAGAGACCCAGTACTTC
TRBV7-2	NA	TRBJ2-3	TRBD2	CASSITSGRPLDTQYF	TGTGCCAGCAGCATCACTAGCGGAAGGCCTCTGGATACGCAGTATTTT
TRBV24-1	NA	TRBJ2-7	TRBD1	CATSDGQGQGWTYEQYF	TGTGCCACCAGTGACGGCCAAGGACAGGGGTGGACCTACGAGCAGTACTTC
TRBV7-6	many	TRBJ2-7	NA	CASSLNGEQYF	TGTGCCAGCAGCTTAAACGGGGAGCAGTACTTC
TRBV5-1	few	TRBJ2-6	TRBD1	CASSIQGKGSGANVLTF	TGCGCCAGCAGCATACAGGGGAAAGGCTCTGGGGCCAACGTCCTGACTTTC
TRBV19	NA	TRBJ2-1	TRBD2	CASSTKTSGQGYNEQFF	TGTGCCAGTAGTACGAAGACTAGCGGGCAAGGATACAATGAGCAGTTCTTC
TRBV24-1	NA	TRBJ2-1	TRBD1	CATSDRRDRGISEQFF	TGTGCCACCAGTGACCGCCGGGACAGAGGTATTAGTGAGCAGTTCTTC
TRBV10-3	NA	TRBJ1-1	NA	CAISGGGNTEAFF	TGTGCCATCAGCGGCGGAGGGAACACTGAAGCTTTCTTT
TRBV18	NA	TRBJ2-7	TRBD1	CASMPGTGDYEQYF	TGTGCCAGTATGCCCGGGACAGGGGACTACGAGCAGTACTTC
TRBV7-3	once	TRBJ1-5	NA	CASSLRTVQDKDTQHF	TGTGCCAGCAGCCTTCGGACGGTCCAGGACAAGGATACCCAGCATTTT
TRBV2	few	TRBJ2-5	NA	CASSPGTLTWETQYF	TGTGCCAGCAGTCCCGGGACACTTACCTGGGAGACCCAGTACTTC
TRBV12-3/TRBV12-4	NA	TRBJ2-7	NA	CASGTTGESPYEQYF	TGTGCCAGCGGTACAACGGGAGAGTCGCCCTACGAGCAGTACTTC
TRBV24-1	many	TRBJ2-2	NA	CATGPGNTGELFF	TGTGCCACCGGTCCGGGAAACACCGGGGAGCTGTTTTTT
TRBV7-2	few	TRBJ2-1	TRBD2	CASSLDASGNEQFF	TGTGCCAGCAGCTTAGATGCTAGCGGGAATGAGCAGTTCTTC
TRBV7-9	NA	TRBJ2-7	NA	CASSPPAGNPYEQYF	TGTGCCAGCAGTCCGCCCGCCGGGAACCCCTACGAGCAGTACTTC
TRBV24-1	NA	TRBJ2-7	TRBD1	CATSDSGQGGEQYF	TGTGCCACCAGTGATTCGGGACAGGGAGGCGAGCAGTACTTC
TRBV5-8	many	TRBJ2-7	TRBD2	CASSLRTSGTGRGQYF	TGTGCCAGCAGCCTCCGGACTAGCGGGACAGGAAGAGGGCAGTACTTC
TRBV10-3	NA	TRBJ2-5	NA	CAISAHIRRAQYF	TGTGCCATCAGTGCCCATATACGGAGGGCCCAGTACTTC
TRBV24-1	NA	TRBJ2-3	NA	CATSDLSPDTQYF	TGTGCCACCAGTGATTTGAGCCCAGATACGCAGTATTTT
TRBV29-1	NA	TRBJ1-4	NA	CSVSGGRHNEKLFF	TGCAGCGTTTCGGGCGGGAGACACAATGAAAAACTGTTTTTT
TRBV13	NA	TRBJ1-2	NA	CASLGTYGYTF	TGTGCCAGCCTAGGGACGTATGGCTACACCTTC
TRBV11-2	many	TRBJ1-3	NA	CASSRTSSGNTIYF	TGTGCCAGCAGCCGGACGAGCTCTGGAAACACCATATATTTT
TRBV7-2	many	TRBJ1-2	TRBD1	CASSSQDRVGGYTF	TGTGCCAGCAGCTCCCAGGACAGGGTCGGTGGCTACACCTTC
TRBV7-2	NA	TRBJ2-7	TRBD2	CASSILAGGLYF	TGTGCCAGCAGCATCCTAGCGGGAGGGTTGTACTTC
TRBV6-1	many	TRBJ1-1	NA	CASKSGSGEAFF	TGTGCCAGCAAGTCCGGGTCCGGTGAAGCTTTCTTT
TRBV29-1	many	TRBJ1-1	NA	CSVSLRQTAQAFF	TGCAGCGTCTCCCTCAGACAGACGGCCCAGGCTTTCTTT
TRBV2	few	TRBJ2-3	TRBD2	CASSNPGLAGTDTQYF	TGTGCCAGCAGTAATCCGGGACTAGCGGGCACAGATACGCAGTATTTT